These 23 T cell receptor beta chains originate from one sample sequenced in a study of T cells after yellow fever vaccination. Using its own MiXCR run on the 5' RACE reads, TCRdb lists one record per CDR3 protein. The sample lists fewer than 500,000 distinct CDR3 sequences; approximately 18% were seen once. The source was PBMCs, collected before the yellow fever booster vaccination. The receptors stem from a man younger than 35 who received the YFV17D yellow fever vaccine.

The CDR3 nucleotides are TGTGCCAGCAGTTCTCCCGGGCCGCCCAGGGGACACTACGAGCAGTACGTC. Its translation: CASSSPGPPRGHYEQYV. The chain is built from TRBV28 and TRBJ2-7; possible D gene TRBD1, 6 bases. Trimming left V 4 bases short and J 3 bases short, with 22 bases between. Germline V lookup: CDR1 MDHEN, CDR2 SYDVKM. This CDR3 has 17 residues.

The V gene is TRBV12-3 or TRBV12-4, the J gene TRBJ2-2; D not certain. V shed 2 bases and J shed 6 bases, with 7 bases lying between them. This CDR3 has 13 amino acids. This CDR3 is CASSLHSAGELFF. CDR3 coding DNA: TGTGCCAGCAGTTTACACTCGGCCGGGGAGCTGTTTTTT.

This clonotype was detected a few times. This CDR3 reads CASSPGFRNYGYTF. CDR3 in DNA: TGCGCCAGCAGCCCCGGGTTTCGTAACTATGGCTACACCTTC. The chain combines TRBV5-1 with TRBJ1-2; D unclear. Trimming took 4 bases from V and 1 from J, leaving 11 bases between them. CDR1 is SGHRS, CDR2 YFSETQ, per germline. CDR3 size: 14 residues.

The V call is TRBV4-1, the J call TRBJ2-3, with 10 bases lining up with TRBD2. The V gene's germline CDR1 is MGHRA and CDR2 YSYEKL. Trimming cost V 0 bases and J 10 bases; bases outside gene matches: 7. The CDR3 consists of 15 residues. The CDR3 loop reads CASSQDVASGGAQYF. The CDR3 region has the DNA TGCGCCAGCAGCCAAGATGTCGCTAGCGGGGGCGCGCAGTATTTT.

The table lists this clonotype with a few counts. CDR3 sequence reads: CASSFAQGWNIQYF. For the CDR3, the DNA is TGTGCCAGCAGTTTCGCACAGGGTTGGAACATTCAGTACTTC. The chain employs TRBV27 and TRBJ2-4; a possible D gene is TRBD1 (6 bases). Germline assignment: CDR1 MNHEY and CDR2 SMNVEV (reference sequence). The CDR3 spans 14 residues. Trimming removed 3 bases from V and 7 bases from J, with 13 bases in between.

A few counts support this clonotype. V gene TRBV5-1 combines with J gene TRBJ2-1; D not certain. This CDR3 is built from 16 residues. The germline gives CDR1 SGHRS, CDR2 YFSETQ. V shed 3 bases and J shed 2 bases, with 15 bases lying between them. Here the CDR3 DNA reads TGCGCCAGCAGCTCTACGCCCAGCGTGACCTACAATGAGCAGTTCTTC. Translated: CASSSTPSVTYNEQFF. Using reference TRBV5-1 and TRBJ2-1 for the parts outside the CDR3, the full variable domain is KAGVTQTPRYLIKTRGQQVTLSCSPISGHRSVSWYQQTPGQGLQFLFEYFSETQRNKGNFPGRFSGRQFSNSRSEMNVSTLELGDSALYLCASSSTPSVTYNEQFFGPGTRLTVL.

The rearrangement uses TRBV5-4 and TRBJ2-3; TRBD2 matches at 9 bases. CDR3 length equals 16 residues. The V and J ends lost 4 bases and 1 base, in that order; junction bases with no gene match: 7. From germline, CDR1 is SGHNT and CDR2 YYREEE (reference sequence). Written as DNA, the CDR3 is TGTGCCAGCAGCCGCGCGGGGGGGCCTGGCACAGATACGCAGTATTTT. Encoded protein: CASSRAGGPGTDTQYF.

This clonotype appeared a few times. The gene calls are TRBV6-5 and TRBJ1-2; 10 nucleotides line up with TRBD1. The CDR3 runs to 16 residues. V lost 4 bases and J lost 0; bases outside the gene matches: 5. Looked up from germline, CDR1 is MNHEY and CDR2 is SVGAGI. As DNA, the CDR3 is TGTGCCAGCAGTTCCCGGGGGACAGGGGCTAACTATGGCTACACCTTC. It specifies CASSSRGTGANYGYTF.

This clonotype was counted ten times or more. The rearrangement uses TRBV6-5 and TRBJ2-7; 9 positions match TRBD2. With 5 bases clipped from V and 4 bases from J, the junction kept 6 bases outside the gene matches. Germline loops: CDR1 MNHEY, CDR2 SVGAGI. The CDR3 has 14 amino acids. The CDR3 loop reads CASSAGGVGYEQYF. Here the CDR3 DNA reads TGTGCCAGCAGTGCGGGGGGGGTGGGATACGAGCAGTACTTC.

This clonotype turned up a few times. The J gene is TRBJ2-5, the V gene TRBV5-1; 7 bases agree with TRBD1. V shed 4 bases, J shed 2 bases, and the junction held 11 bases outside the gene matches. Germline assignment: CDR1 SGHRS and CDR2 YFSETQ. The CDR3 covers 16 residues. The CDR3 region has the DNA TGCGCCAGCAGCCCCGCCGCCCAGGGACAGCAAGAGACCCAGTACTTC. The encoded protein is CASSPAAQGQQETQYF.

This clonotype has only a few counts. The CDR3 bases are TGCGCCAGCAGCCTGACAGGGAACCCCCACGAGCAGTACGTC. It specifies CASSLTGNPHEQYV. J is TRBJ2-7 and V is TRBV5-1, with 7 bases matching TRBD1. The CDR3 spans 14 residues. With 4 bases clipped from V and 5 bases from J, the junction kept 9 bases outside the gene matches. Germline values: CDR1 SGHRS, CDR2 YFSETQ.

This chain links TRBV7-9 with TRBJ2-5, with no clear D. The germline V gene has CDR1 SEHNR and CDR2 FQNEAQ (reference sequence). The germline V and J ends were trimmed by 3 bases and 2 bases, with 19 bases remaining between them. This CDR3 region has 17 residues. This CDR3 is CASSFSSLWLLQETQYF. For the CDR3, the DNA is TGTGCCAGCAGCTTCTCCAGCCTGTGGCTGCTACAAGAGACCCAGTACTTC.

This clonotype was seen only once. A junction boundary mismatches the germline segment, possibly from a read error. This rearrangement joins TRBV15 to TRBJ2-7, with a weak D call TRBD1 (6 bases). The germline V gene encodes CDR1 LNHNV and CDR2 YYDKDF (reference sequence). The CDR3 covers 14 residues. CDR3: CATSRATGSYEQYF. CDR3 nucleotides: TGTGCCACCAGTAGAGCTACAGGGTCCTACGAGCAGTACTTC.

This clonotype has just one count. The CDR3 sequence is CASSVVGGLGELFF. For the CDR3, the DNA is TGTGCCAGCAGCGTCGTCGGGGGCCTCGGGGAGCTGTTTTTT. This chain uses TRBV9 with TRBJ2-2, with D perhaps TRBD1 or TRBD2 (6 bases each). V was cut by 2 bases and J by 7 bases, with 12 bases left in between. CDR3 length: 14 residues. Germline V gene lookup returns CDR1 SGDLS and CDR2 YYNGEE.

CDR3 DNA sequence: TGTGCCAGCAGCCAAGGGGTCAGCTCCTACAATGAGCAGTTCTTC. Its translation: CASSQGVSSYNEQFF. The chain has TRBV3-1 and TRBJ2-1; D is unresolved. This CDR3 contains 15 residues. V was cut by 1 base and J by 0 bases, with 7 bases left in between. Germline V gene lookup returns CDR1 LGHDT and CDR2 YNNKEL (reference sequence).

The chain has TRBV5-1 and TRBJ1-2, with D hard to call. The CDR3 is made up of 13 amino acids. CDR1 and CDR2 (germline): SGHRS, YFSETQ. Trimming removed 2 bases from V and 7 bases from J, with 12 bases in between. The CDR3, as DNA: TGCGCCAGCAGCTTAGTAGGCAGTTCTGGCTACACCTTC. Protein product: CASSLVGSSGYTF.

This clonotype was seen a few times. This rearrangement joins TRBV28 to TRBJ2-7; TRBD1 matches 7 bases. CDR1 and CDR2 (germline): MDHEN, SYDVKM. CDR3 length equals 14 residues. V trimming: 6 bases; J trimming: 2 bases; junction bases outside the gene matches: 7. Here the CDR3 DNA reads TGTGCCAGCAGCCCCCCCGACAGGGCCTACGAGCAGTACGTC. This gives the protein CASSPPDRAYEQYV.

The chain uses TRBV20-1 and TRBJ2-1; 8 nucleotides line up with TRBD2. Germline V gene lookup returns CDR1 DFQATT and CDR2 SNEGSKA (reference sequence). Losses at the gene ends were 0 bases for V and 9 bases for J; bases not matched to a gene: 10. CDR3 length: 15 amino acids. CDR3 coding DNA: TGCAGTGCTAGAGATTTTACGGGGGGGCCTGGTGAGCAGTTCTTC. Its protein is CSARDFTGGPGEQFF.

In this sample, this clonotype turned up many times. The rearrangement links TRBV7-2 to TRBJ1-1, with D hard to call. This CDR3 contains 15 residues. Germline CDR1 is SGHTA and CDR2 is FQGNSA. Between the trimmed V and J ends, which lost 5 bases and 0 bases, there was a span of 13 bases. CDR3: CASSPDRAMNTEAFF. In nucleotides, the CDR3 is TGTGCCAGCAGCCCCGACCGGGCGATGAACACTGAAGCTTTCTTT.

This clonotype was picked up one time. The gene calls are TRBV6-5 and TRBJ1-3; possible D gene TRBD1, 5 bases. The CDR3 runs 18 residues. Germline CDR1 is MNHEY and CDR2 is SVGAGI. V dropped 6 bases and J dropped 2 bases, with 23 bases sitting between them. The CDR3 protein is CASSRDLLRGIAGNTIYF. The CDR3 bases are TGTGCCAGCAGCCGGGACCTCCTCCGGGGGATTGCTGGAAACACCATATATTTT.

The chain combines TRBV6-2 or TRBV6-3 with TRBJ2-2; TRBD1 aligns across 9 bases. J gave up 6 bases and V 2 bases, and 7 bases lay outside the gene matches. The CDR3 length is 16 residues. Germline lookup yields CDR1 MNHEY and CDR2 SVGEGT. This CDR3 reads CASSYRGTGYPGELFF. CDR3 DNA sequence: TGTGCCAGCAGTTACCGGGGGACAGGGTACCCCGGGGAGCTGTTTTTT.

This clonotype was counted many times. This chain's CDR3 is CASSLGQGADEQYV. In nucleotides, the CDR3 is TGCGCCAGCAGCTTGGGACAGGGGGCAGACGAGCAGTACGTC. The chain joins TRBV5-1 to TRBJ2-7; 10 nucleotides match TRBD1. V lost 0 bases, J lost 5 bases, and 2 bases stayed unmatched. The V gene's germline CDR1 is SGHRS and CDR2 YFSETQ. The CDR3 length is 14 residues.

The sample holds a few counts of this clonotype. The chain uses TRBV4-3 and TRBJ1-2; no reliable D call. This CDR3 has 14 amino acids. V lost 0 bases, J lost 4 bases, and 9 bases lay in between. The V gene's germline CDR1 is LGHNA and CDR2 YSLEER. In nucleotides, the CDR3 is TGCGCCAGCAGCCAAGAACCCGGAGGCTATGGCTACACCTTC. Translation gives CASSQEPGGYGYTF.